This TCR beta chain was sequenced during a study of beta chain features in type 1 diabetes. The whole isolated RNA underwent reverse transcription, so sequencing captured expressed TCRB transcripts. Method: immunoSEQ multiplex PCR; TCRdb's copy keeps in-frame clones and lacks some. The data show some 270,000 clones, under 8.5% seen once. V was clipped by 4 bases and J by 7 bases, with 13 bases between them. Germline V lookup: CDR1 SGHVS, CDR2 FNYEAQ. The CDR3 extends over 13 amino acids. This chain uses TRBV7-6 with TRBJ1-1; tentatively, D is TRBD1 (6 bases). The clonotype was recovered from a woman aged 18-29 years in good health. The sequenced material came from central memory CD4+ T cells from blood. The CDR3 is CASSSTGIGEAFF. The CDR3 DNA follows: TGTGCCAGCAGCTCGACAGGTATCGGTGAAGCTTTCTTT. Complete variable domain (other parts from reference TRBV7-6 and TRBJ1-1): GAGVSQSPRYKVTKRGQDVALRCDPISGHVSLYWYRQALGQGPEFLTYFNYEAQQDKSGLPNDRFSAERPEGSISTLTIQRTEQRDSAMYRCASSSTGIGEAFFGQGTRLTVV.